A single T cell receptor beta chain is shown here with its context. The antigen it recognizes is unknown. No base quality information exists; no much larger clone differs at one position. The germline V and J ends show losses of 4 bases and 7 bases respectively, and no gene match explains 13 bases of the junction. CDR1 and CDR2 are drawn from the germline V gene: SQVTM, ANQGSEA. The CDR3 starts with the cysteine, ends with the phenylalanine, and has 14 residues. The kept DNA is CDR3 alone, 42 bases in frame from the first base. TCRbeta CDR3 regions were amplified from genomic DNA using the immunoSEQ Assay, a bias-controlled multiplex PCR. The paper's processing steps were these. The number of nucleated cells in each sample was estimated from the amplification of reference gene primers within the assay. Sequence reads were collapsed and filtered to measure the absolute abundance of every unique TCRbeta CDR3 rearrangement. Productive Simpson clonality was computed per sample as the square root of Simpson's diversity index over productive rearrangements. TCRdb took this table from immuneACCESS and kept in-frame rearrangements with V and J called. Such tables lack part of the clones; where checked against another copy, unresolved V genes explain under half of the gap, and the rest is unexplained. The D gene and trimming were derived from the DNA, and the V and J assignments and clone size from that table. The sample includes a few hundred thousand clones, with about 87% observed a single time. 6.3% of the sample is in the top ten clones.

The data are from a study of blood T cell repertoires in COVID-19 (dated by TCRdb to 2019 to 2021). In the study overall: Collaborator samples came from the United States, Italy and Spain and covered acute and convalescent phases of COVID-19. The material from the prospective study consisted of cDNA or gDNA derived from T cells, B-cell-depleted T cells, or PBMCs. Subjects who had been exposed to COVID-19, were actively infected with it, or had recovered from it provided the deeply sampled blood TCRbeta repertoires that made up the dataset. A freely available public database, intended as a resource for researchers studying the immune response to SARS-CoV-2, is where the repertoires were released. The samples were drawn from two sources: the first 160 participants of the ongoing ImmuneRACE study, and 1,254 subjects contributed by 6 global collaborators. The sample metadata nearly always contained a de-identified subject ID, COVID-19 status, age in years and sex. Where available, HLA class I and class II types were obtained from metadata supplied by the sample provider rather than from assay-based typing.

At one collaborating source in Seattle, patients were enrolled during active infection and were followed longitudinally through the course of disease. The collaborating institutions used their own protocols to collect whole blood in K2EDTA tubes. For TCRbeta analysis, collaborator samples were shipped as frozen whole blood, as isolated PBMCs, or as DNA extracted from either sample type. The research as a whole found: The amount of clinical and demographic metadata varied by source and participant and was provided uncurated.

This receptor was taken from a woman aged 50 to 65 with COVID-19, enrolled during active disease. The specimen was peripheral blood. The V gene is TRBV29-1 and the J gene is TRBJ2-7; 7 bases in the junction line up with TRBD2. The DNA is TGCAGCGTTGTTCCCAGACCCGGGGGAGGGGAGCAGTACTTC. This sequence encodes CSVVPRPGGGEQYF.